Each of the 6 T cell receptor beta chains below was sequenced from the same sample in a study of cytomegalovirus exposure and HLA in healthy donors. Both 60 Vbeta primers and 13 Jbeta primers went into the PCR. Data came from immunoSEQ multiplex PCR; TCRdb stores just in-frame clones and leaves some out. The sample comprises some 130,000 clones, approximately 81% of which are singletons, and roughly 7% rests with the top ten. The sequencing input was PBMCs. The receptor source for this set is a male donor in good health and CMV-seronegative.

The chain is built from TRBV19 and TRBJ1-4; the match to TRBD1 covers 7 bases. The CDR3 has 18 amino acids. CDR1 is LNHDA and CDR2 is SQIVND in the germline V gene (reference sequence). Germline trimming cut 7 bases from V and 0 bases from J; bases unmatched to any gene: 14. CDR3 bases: TGTGCCAGTACGCCCCGCAGGGGGAGAAGGGCAACTAATGAAAAACTGTTTTTT. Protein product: CASTPRRGRRATNEKLFF.

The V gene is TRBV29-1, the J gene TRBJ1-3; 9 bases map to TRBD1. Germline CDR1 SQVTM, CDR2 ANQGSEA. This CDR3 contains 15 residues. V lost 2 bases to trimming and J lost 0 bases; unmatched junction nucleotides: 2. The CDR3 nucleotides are TGCAGCGTTGAATTGGGACAGGGCTCTGGAAACACCATATATTTT. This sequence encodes CSVELGQGSGNTIYF. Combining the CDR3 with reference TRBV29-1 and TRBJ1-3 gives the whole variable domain SAVISQKPSRDICQRGTSLTIQCQVDSQVTMMFWYRQQPGQSLTLIATANQGSEATYESGFVIDKFPISRPNLTFSTLTVSNMSPEDSSIYLCSVELGQGSGNTIYFGEGSWLTVV.

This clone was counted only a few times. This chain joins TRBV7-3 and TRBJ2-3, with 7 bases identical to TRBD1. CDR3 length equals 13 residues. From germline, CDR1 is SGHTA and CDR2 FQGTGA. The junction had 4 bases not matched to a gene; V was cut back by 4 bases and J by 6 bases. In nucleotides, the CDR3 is TGTGCCAGCAGCTACGACAGGGTGGATACGCAGTATTTT. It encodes CASSYDRVDTQYF.

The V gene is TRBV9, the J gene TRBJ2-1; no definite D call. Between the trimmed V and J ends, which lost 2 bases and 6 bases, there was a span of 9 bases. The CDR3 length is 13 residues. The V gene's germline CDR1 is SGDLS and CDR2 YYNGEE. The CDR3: CASSVSLSNEQFF. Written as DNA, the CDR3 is TGTGCCAGCAGCGTGTCTTTGAGCAATGAGCAGTTCTTC. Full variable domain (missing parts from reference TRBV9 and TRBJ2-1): DSGVTQTPKHLITATGQRVTLRCSPRSGDLSVYWYQQSLDQGLQFLIQYYNGEERAKGNILERFSAQQFPDLHSELNLSSLELGDSALYFCASSVSLSNEQFFGPGTRLTVL.

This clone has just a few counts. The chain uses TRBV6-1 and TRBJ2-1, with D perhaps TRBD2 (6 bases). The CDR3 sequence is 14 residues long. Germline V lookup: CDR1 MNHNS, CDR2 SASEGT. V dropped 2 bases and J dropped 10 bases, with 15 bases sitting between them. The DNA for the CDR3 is TGTGCCAGCAGTGAATCCGGGGGTAGACAAGAGCAGTTCTTC. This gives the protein CASSESGGRQEQFF.

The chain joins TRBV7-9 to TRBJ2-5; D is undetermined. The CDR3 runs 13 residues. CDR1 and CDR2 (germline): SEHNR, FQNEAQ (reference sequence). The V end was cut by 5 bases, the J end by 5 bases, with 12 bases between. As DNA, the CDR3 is TGTGCCAGCAGCCCCCGGATGAGGGAGACCCAGTACTTC. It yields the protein CASSPRMRETQYF. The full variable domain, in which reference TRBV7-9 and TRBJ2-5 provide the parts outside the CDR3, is DTGVSQNPRHKITKRGQNVTFRCDPISEHNRLYWYRQTLGQGPEFLTYFQNEAQLEKSRLLSDRFSAERPKGSFSTLEIQRTEQGDSAMYLCASSPRMRETQYFGPGTRLLVL.